This T cell receptor beta chain was recorded in a study of memory CD8 T cells in hepatitis C reinfection. Time point defined: pre-reinfection, 55 to 20 weeks before reinfection detection. No in vitro expansion preceded TCR sequencing of the sorted cells. This CDR3 contains 15 residues. Clones were read by immunoSEQ multiplex PCR, and TCRdb kept only the in-frame ones, dropping some. Of tens of thousands of clones listed, approximately 89% are singletons. This TCR was sampled from a man aged 18-30 years with hepatitis C virus infection. The sequencing input was naive CD8+ T cells sorted from blood. V is TRBV12-1 and J is TRBJ2-5; TRBD2 is the table's D call and was not checked against the DNA. TRBV12-1 is reported as a pseudogene. The CDR3 bases are TGTGCCAGCAGCTTGACTAGCGGGAGTATAGAGACCCAGTACTTC. Translation gives CASSLTSGSIETQYF.